This TCR beta chain stems from a study of monozygotic twins with inflammatory bowel disease. With the 5' RACE reads reprocessed, TCRdb shows one record per CDR3 protein and no DNA. The repertoire table contains 350,000 to 550,000 distinct CDR3 sequences. This CDR3 is built from 13 residues. This TCR came from a human donor with ulcerative colitis or Crohn's disease, or a healthy co-twin of an affected twin (not recorded which). Sequenced input: blood. V and J are TRBV12-3 or TRBV12-4 and TRBJ1-1; the TCRdb call, TRBD1, lacks DNA for checking. This CDR3 is CASMDRGDTEAFF.